Shown below are 3 T cell receptor beta chains from a single sample sequenced in a study of PD-1 blockade in classical Hodgkin lymphoma (dated by TCRdb to the early 2020s). Sample time point, as interpreted from the label and publication: cycle 4 day 1 (C4D1), after more than five weeks of nivolumab. Every trial patient had relapsed after autologous stem cell transplantation, and cohorts A, B and C differed in prior brentuximab vedotin exposure. A Miltenyi CD4+ T cell isolation kit was used for magnetic negative selection to purify CD4+ T cells from thawed PBMCs. Libraries were made using the immunoSEQ multiplex PCR assay. TCRdb stores this immuneACCESS table with in-frame sequences only. Part of the clones is absent; in the studies checked, under half of the shortfall reflects unresolved V genes, and no reason is known for the rest. This sample holds about 17,000 clones; approximately 84% were observed only once. The ten top clones hold 1.5% to 2% of the sample.

The sample was CD4+ T cells from blood, taken before the fourth cycle of nivolumab. Receptors were obtained from a human donor with classical Hodgkin lymphoma.

Details on this clone: At one end the junction does not follow the germline gene, possibly because of a read error. The rearrangement uses TRBV20-1 and TRBJ1-2, with D hard to call. The CDR3 totals 11 residues. Germline CDR1 is DFQATT and CDR2 is SNEGSKA (reference sequence). CDR3: CMAENLYGYIF. The CDR3, as DNA: TGCATGGCGGAAAATCTCTATGGCTACATCTTC.

J is TRBJ2-1 and V is TRBV4-1; 7 nucleotides align to TRBD2. CDR1 is MGHRA and CDR2 is YSYEKL in the germline V gene. The CDR3 has 18 residues. The ends lost 0 bases at V and 8 bases at J; junction bases unmatched: 16. The CDR3 DNA is TGCGCCAGCAGCCAAGATCCTACCGGGACTACGAGGTCCCATGAGCAGTTCTTC. It is translated as CASSQDPTGTTRSHEQFF.

The chain employs TRBV7-8 and TRBJ2-3, with unresolved D. Germline lookup yields CDR1 SGHVS and CDR2 FQNEAQ. The V gene lost 1 base and the J gene lost 4 bases, with 6 bases spanning the gap. The CDR3 is made up of 13 amino acids. CDR3 residues: CASSLGGADTQYF. The CDR3 DNA reads TGTGCCAGCAGCTTAGGTGGGGCAGATACGCAGTATTTT. The full variable domain, in which reference TRBV7-8 and TRBJ2-3 provide the parts outside the CDR3, is GAGVSQSPRYKVAKRGQDVALRCDPISGHVSLFWYQQALGQGPEFLTYFQNEAQLDKSGLPSDRFFAERPEGSVSTLKIQRTQQEDSAVYLCASSLGGADTQYFGPGTRLTVL.